These T cell receptor beta chains were read from a single sample in a study of shared clonotypes between healthy human individuals. Clones were sequenced by immunoSEQ multiplex PCR, and TCRdb holds only the in-frame ones, with some missing. This sample has a few hundred thousand clones; under 80% occur once, and the top ten carry around 10%. Sequencing used memory CD4+ T cells sorted from blood. These receptor sequences come from a man aged 30 to 45 in good health. The CDR3 runs from the conserved cysteine through the conserved F or W. Each record gives: V gene, D gene, CDR3 protein. The D gene is left open where the match is weak.

TRBV5-6 | TRBD2 | CASSLGEMRLAGYEQYF
TRBV9 | . | CASSVVDSASGETQYF
TRBV6-5 | . | CASAPAGREPEAFF
TRBV7-9 | . | CASSFGGTDTQYF
TRBV7-3 | . | CASSPQGGGSGELFF
TRBV9 | TRBD2 | CASSLGLAGATEQFF
TRBV10-3 | . | CAIGGLTQRASSGANVLTF
TRBV6-5 | . | CASSRDNQPQHF
TRBV7-2 | TRBD2 | CASSHELGPLAGVTDTQYF
TRBV4-3 | . | CASSQDRGLPTGELFF
TRBV18 | TRBD1 | CASDTPRGQGAEVWQFF
TRBV28 | . | CASDPGSGWSYAGELFF
TRBV7-2 | . | CASSLSLASTGELFF
TRBV10-2 | TRBD1 | CATWGQGIVTDTQYF
TRBV27 | . | CASSLGSNTEAFF
TRBV4-1 | TRBD2 | CASSQDGLAGGVDTQYF
TRBV27 | . | CASSSLNRIAFYGYTF
TRBV1 | . | CTSRRTFYNEQFF
TRBV18 | . | CASSPKPSGNTIYF
TRBV9 | . | CASSPRTVSSGNTIYF
TRBV28 | . | CASTPSNYGYTF
TRBV6-1 | . | CASSVTRATPEAFF
TRBV10-3 | . | CAISESPGDLEGYTF
TRBV7-6 | TRBD2 | CASSLKFPSGRRGNEQFF
TRBV5-6 | TRBD2 | CASSLLASGRVVGEQFF
TRBV5-1 | TRBD2 | CASSPGTTPSYNEQFF
TRBV11-3 | TRBD1 | CASSQGQGANTGELFF
TRBV6-5 | . | CASLQGGGYTF
TRBV5-6 | . | CASSVDRNTEAFF
TRBV19 | . | CASSTVVRPYEQYF
TRBV5-1 | . | CASSLISGEETQYF
TRBV15 | . | CATSRDLSGALRGETQYF
TRBV6-5 | . | CASSSDSYRNTEAFF
TRBV2 | TRBD1 | CASSGVRGRAEQYF
TRBV14 | TRBD1 | CASSQDLGTGATGELFF
TRBV28 | TRBD1 | CASRPGTGGRTQYF
TRBV11-2 | . | CASSFSTDTQYF
TRBV9 | . | CASSVDVYGYTF
TRBV15 | TRBD1 | CATSKTGAAGETQYF
TRBV10-1 | . | CASSDPPAGELFF
TRBV7-6 | . | CASSPNPQPGAQYF
TRBV2 | . | CASSVYPGETQYF
TRBV27 | . | CASRREGFYEQYF
TRBV4-3 | . | CASPKGWGGREWYEQYF
TRBV18 | TRBD1 | CASSPVLLQGDTEAFF
TRBV25-1 | . | CASSDSSLQFF
TRBV7-8 | TRBD2 | CASSKGLAGVETQYF
TRBV5-1 | TRBD2 | CASRGTSGQTQYF
TRBV4-1 | . | CASSQDWSSGNTIYF
TRBV28 | TRBD2 | CASSLIGGSTGDTQYF
TRBV5-5 | . | CASSPRRENQPQHF
TRBV9 | TRBD2 | CASSLAVGGGGYNEQFF
TRBV10-3 | TRBD2 | CAISRREERTDTQYF
TRBV6-5 | TRBD1 | CATRTGNSNQPQHF
TRBV9 | . | CASSVRGVETQYF
TRBV7-3 | . | CASSLDRAAGELFF
TRBV7-2 | . | CASSLSLGETQYF
TRBV13 | . | CASSLRVRVSPIGYTF
TRBV7-9 | TRBD1 | CASSLRQGAGYNEQFF